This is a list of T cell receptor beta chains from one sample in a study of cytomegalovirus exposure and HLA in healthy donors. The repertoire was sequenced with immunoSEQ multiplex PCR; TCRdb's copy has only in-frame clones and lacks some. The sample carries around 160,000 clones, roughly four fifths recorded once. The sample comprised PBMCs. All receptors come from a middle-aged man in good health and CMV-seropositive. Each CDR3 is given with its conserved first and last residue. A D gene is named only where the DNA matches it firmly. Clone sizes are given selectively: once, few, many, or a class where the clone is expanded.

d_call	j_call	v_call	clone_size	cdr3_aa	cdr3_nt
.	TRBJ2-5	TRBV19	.	CASSIMGLPGGETQYF	TGTGCCAGTAGTATAATGGGCCTCCCCGGGGGTGAGACCCAGTACTTC
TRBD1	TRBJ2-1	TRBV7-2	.	CASSGGQGGLSYNEQFF	TGTGCCAGCAGCGGGGGACAGGGAGGGCTCTCCTACAATGAGCAGTTCTTC
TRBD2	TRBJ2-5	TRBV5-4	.	CASSLGLAGRETQYF	TGTGCCAGCAGCTTGGGACTAGCGGGGAGGGAGACCCAGTACTTC
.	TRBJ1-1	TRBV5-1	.	CASTLGQGGNTEAFF	TGCGCCAGCACCCTTGGCCAGGGCGGGAACACTGAAGCTTTCTTT
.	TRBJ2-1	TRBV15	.	CATAVAGLWDNEQFF	TGTGCCACCGCGGTTGCGGGACTGTGGGACAATGAGCAGTTCTTC
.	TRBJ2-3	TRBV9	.	CASSVIGGFTDTQYF	TGTGCCAGCAGCGTAATAGGCGGGTTCACAGATACGCAGTATTTT
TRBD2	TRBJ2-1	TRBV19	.	CASSIVGRGGNNEQFF	TGTGCCAGTAGTATAGTCGGGCGGGGGGGAAACAATGAGCAGTTCTTC
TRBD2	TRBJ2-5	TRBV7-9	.	CASSLPAGGLETQYF	TGTGCCAGCAGCTTACCAGCGGGGGGGCTGGAGACCCAGTACTTC
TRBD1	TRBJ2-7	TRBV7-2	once	CASRPGTGAYEQYF	TGTGCCAGCAGGCCCGGGACAGGAGCCTACGAGCAGTACTTC
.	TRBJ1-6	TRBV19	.	CASSTPTVNSPLHF	TGTGCCAGTAGTACCCCGACAGTGAATTCACCCCTCCACTTT
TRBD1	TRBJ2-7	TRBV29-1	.	CSVETGAYEQYF	TGCAGCGTTGAAACAGGGGCCTACGAGCAGTACTTC
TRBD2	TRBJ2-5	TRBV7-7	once	CASSLAPGLAGETQYF	TGTGCTAGCAGCTTAGCCCCGGGACTAGCGGGAGAGACCCAGTACTTC
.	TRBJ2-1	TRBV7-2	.	CASSVHRVHEQFF	TGTGCCAGCAGCGTCCACAGGGTACATGAGCAGTTCTTC
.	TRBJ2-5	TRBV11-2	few	CASSWRGTAQETQYF	TGTGCCAGCAGCTGGAGAGGGACTGCCCAAGAGACCCAGTACTTC
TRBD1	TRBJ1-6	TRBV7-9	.	CASSLARQGWNSPLHF	TGTGCCAGCAGCTTAGCGCGACAGGGGTGGAATTCACCCCTCCACTTT
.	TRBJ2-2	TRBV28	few	CASSFQGFLGGELFF	TGTGCCAGCAGTTTCCAGGGGTTTTTGGGCGGGGAGCTGTTTTTT
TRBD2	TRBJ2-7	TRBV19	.	CASSPSGGYEQYF	TGTGCCAGTAGCCCTAGCGGGGGTTACGAGCAGTACTTC
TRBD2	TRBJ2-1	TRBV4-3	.	CASSQDGSGGRDEQFF	TGCGCCAGCAGCCAAGATGGAAGCGGGGGGCGGGATGAGCAGTTCTTC
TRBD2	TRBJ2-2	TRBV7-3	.	CASSPAGGTYGELFF	TGTGCCAGCAGCCCCGCGGGAGGGACCTACGGGGAGCTGTTTTTT
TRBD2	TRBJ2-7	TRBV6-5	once	CASSPLGGYEQYF	TGTGCCAGCAGTCCGCTGGGGGGGTACGAGCAGTACTTC
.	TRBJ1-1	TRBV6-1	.	CASSPQGKANTEAFF	TGTGCCAGCAGTCCACAGGGTAAAGCGAACACTGAAGCTTTCTTT
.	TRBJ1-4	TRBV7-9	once	CASSLLQAVANEKLFF	TGTGCCAGCAGCTTGCTACAGGCGGTGGCTAATGAAAAACTGTTTTTT
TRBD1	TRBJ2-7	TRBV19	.	CASSIIGTGAGEQYF	TGTGCCAGTAGTATTATTGGGACAGGGGCGGGCGAGCAGTACTTC
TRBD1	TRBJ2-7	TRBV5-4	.	CASSLRDRGIHEQYF	TGTGCCAGCAGCTTACGGGACAGGGGTATCCACGAGCAGTACTTC
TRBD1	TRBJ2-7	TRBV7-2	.	CASSADRGLTYEQYF	TGTGCCAGCAGCGCTGACAGGGGGCTGACCTACGAGCAGTACTTC
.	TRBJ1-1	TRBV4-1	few	CASSQGARGGAEAFF	TGCGCCAGCAGCCAAGGAGCTCGGGGCGGGGCTGAAGCTTTCTTT
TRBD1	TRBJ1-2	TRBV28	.	CASSLLLGQNYGYTF	TGTGCCAGCAGTCTGCTACTGGGACAGAACTATGGCTACACCTTC
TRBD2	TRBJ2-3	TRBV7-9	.	CASSLTSGGSTDTQYF	TGTGCCAGCAGCTTGACTAGCGGGGGTAGCACAGATACGCAGTATTTT
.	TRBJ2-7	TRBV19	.	CASSIDLAAEQYF	TGTGCCAGTAGTATAGATCTGGCGGCGGAGCAGTACTTC
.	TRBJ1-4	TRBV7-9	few	CASSLPRGEKLFF	TGTGCCAGCAGCCTTCCTCGGGGGGAAAAACTGTTTTTT
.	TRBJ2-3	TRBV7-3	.	CASSSYKADTQYF	TGTGCCAGCAGCTCATACAAAGCAGATACGCAGTATTTT
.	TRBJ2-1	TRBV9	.	CASSVAGQKQFF	TGTGCCAGCAGCGTAGCTGGACAAAAGCAGTTCTTC
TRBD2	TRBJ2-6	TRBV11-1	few	CASSLVAGGAGSGANVLTF	TGTGCCAGCAGCTTAGTTGCGGGGGGCGCTGGCTCTGGGGCCAACGTCCTGACTTTC
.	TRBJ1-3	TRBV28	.	CASRAQGSGNTIYF	TGTGCCAGCAGGGCTCAGGGTTCTGGAAACACCATATATTTT
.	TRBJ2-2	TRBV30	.	CAWSEAVTGELFF	TGTGCCTGGAGTGAAGCGGTCACCGGGGAGCTGTTTTTT
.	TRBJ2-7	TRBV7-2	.	CASSLSGDALEQYF	TGTGCCAGCAGCTTATCAGGGGATGCCCTCGAGCAGTACTTC
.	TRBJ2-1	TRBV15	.	CATSTVYNEQFF	TGTGCCACCAGCACCGTCTACAATGAGCAGTTCTTC
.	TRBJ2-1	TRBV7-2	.	CASSTSSYNEQFF	TGTGCCAGCAGCACCAGCTCCTACAATGAGCAGTTCTTC
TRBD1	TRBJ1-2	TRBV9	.	CASSVGTGGIYGYTF	TGTGCCAGCAGCGTAGGGACAGGGGGGATATATGGCTACACCTTC
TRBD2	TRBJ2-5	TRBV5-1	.	CASSLQGTSGAGETQYF	TGCGCCAGCAGCCTGCAAGGGACTAGCGGGGCGGGTGAGACCCAGTACTTC
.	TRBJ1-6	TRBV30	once	CAWSAPGATLNSPLHF	TGTGCCTGGAGTGCTCCAGGGGCAACTTTAAATTCACCCCTCCACTTT
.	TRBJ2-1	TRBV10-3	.	CAISESSLDNEQFF	TGTGCCATCAGTGAGTCGAGTTTAGACAATGAGCAGTTCTTC
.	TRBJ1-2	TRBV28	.	CASSFAGGLISPYNYGYTF	TGTGCCAGCAGTTTTGCGGGAGGACTAATTAGCCCCTATAACTATGGCTACACCTTC
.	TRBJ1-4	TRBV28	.	CASSFRQREKLFF	TGTGCCAGCAGTTTCAGACAACGTGAAAAACTGTTTTTT
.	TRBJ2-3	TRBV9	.	CASSPSGSYTDTQYF	TGTGCCAGCAGCCCATCCGGGTCATACACAGATACGCAGTATTTT
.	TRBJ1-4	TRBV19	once	CASTDSHEKLFF	TGTGCCAGTACGGACAGCCATGAAAAACTGTTTTTT
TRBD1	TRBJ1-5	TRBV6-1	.	CASNGQGNNQPQHF	TGTGCCAGCAACGGACAGGGTAACAATCAGCCCCAGCATTTT
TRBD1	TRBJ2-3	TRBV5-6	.	CASSLDRGSTDTQYF	TGTGCCAGCAGCCTGGACAGGGGGAGCACAGATACGCAGTATTTT
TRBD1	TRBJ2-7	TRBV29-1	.	CSANGATGREQYF	TGCAGCGCCAATGGGGCGACAGGGCGCGAGCAGTACTTC
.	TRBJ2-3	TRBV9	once	CASSDPTRRDTDTQYF	TGTGCCAGCAGCGACCCCACCCGGCGGGACACAGATACGCAGTATTTT
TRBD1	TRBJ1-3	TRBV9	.	CASSPGTGVGNTIYF	TGTGCCAGCAGCCCGGGGACAGGGGTTGGAAACACCATATATTTT
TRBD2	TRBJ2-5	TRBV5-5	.	CASSLVSGGQETQYF	TGTGCCAGCAGCTTGGTTAGCGGGGGGCAAGAGACCCAGTACTTC
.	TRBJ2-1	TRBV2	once	CASSRQAGFNEQFF	TGTGCCAGCAGTAGACAGGCAGGGTTCAATGAGCAGTTCTTC
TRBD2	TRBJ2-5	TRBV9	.	CASSVTPGLAQETQYF	TGTGCCAGCAGCGTCACGCCGGGACTAGCACAAGAGACCCAGTACTTC
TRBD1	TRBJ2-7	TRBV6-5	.	CASSWAGQGTTYEQYF	TGTGCCAGCAGTTGGGCGGGACAGGGGACCACCTACGAGCAGTACTTC
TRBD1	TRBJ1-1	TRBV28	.	CASSLAARGLGNTEAFF	TGTGCCAGCAGTTTGGCGGCCAGGGGGCTGGGGAACACTGAAGCTTTCTTT
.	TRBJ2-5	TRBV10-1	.	CARNNVPKGEPQETQYF	TGCGCCAGGAACAACGTCCCGAAAGGGGAACCCCAAGAGACCCAGTACTTC
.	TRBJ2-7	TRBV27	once	CASRHIPGEFLFEQYF	TGTGCCAGCAGGCATATCCCAGGGGAATTTTTGTTCGAGCAGTACTTC